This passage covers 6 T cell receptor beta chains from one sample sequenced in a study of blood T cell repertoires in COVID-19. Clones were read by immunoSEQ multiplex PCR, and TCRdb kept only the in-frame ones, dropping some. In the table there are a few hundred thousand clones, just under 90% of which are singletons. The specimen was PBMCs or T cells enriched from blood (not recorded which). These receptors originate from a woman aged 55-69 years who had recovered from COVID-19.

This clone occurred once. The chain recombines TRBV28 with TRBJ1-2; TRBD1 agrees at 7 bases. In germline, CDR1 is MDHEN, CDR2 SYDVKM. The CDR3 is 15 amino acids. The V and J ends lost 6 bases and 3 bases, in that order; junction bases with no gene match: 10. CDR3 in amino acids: CASSFPGQRHYGYTF. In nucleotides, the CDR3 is TGTGCCAGCAGCTTCCCGGGACAGAGACACTATGGCTACACCTTC.

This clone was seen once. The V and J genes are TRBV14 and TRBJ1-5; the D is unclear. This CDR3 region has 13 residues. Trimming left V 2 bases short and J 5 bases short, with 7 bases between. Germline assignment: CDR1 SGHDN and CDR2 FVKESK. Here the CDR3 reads CASSQYRDQPQHF. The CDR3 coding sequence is TGTGCCAGCAGCCAATACCGGGATCAGCCCCAGCATTTT.

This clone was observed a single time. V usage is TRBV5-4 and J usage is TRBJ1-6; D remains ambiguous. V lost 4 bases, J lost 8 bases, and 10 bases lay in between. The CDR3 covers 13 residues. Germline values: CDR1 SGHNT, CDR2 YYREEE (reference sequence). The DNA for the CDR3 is TGTGCCAGCAGCGTCAACCGGGATTCACCCCTCCACTTT. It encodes CASSVNRDSPLHF. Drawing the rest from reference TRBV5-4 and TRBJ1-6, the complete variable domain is ETGVTQSPTHLIKTRGQQVTLRCSSQSGHNTVSWYQQALGQGPQFIFQYYREEENGRGNFPPRFSGLQFPNYSSELNVNALELDDSALYLCASSVNRDSPLHFGNGTRLTVT.

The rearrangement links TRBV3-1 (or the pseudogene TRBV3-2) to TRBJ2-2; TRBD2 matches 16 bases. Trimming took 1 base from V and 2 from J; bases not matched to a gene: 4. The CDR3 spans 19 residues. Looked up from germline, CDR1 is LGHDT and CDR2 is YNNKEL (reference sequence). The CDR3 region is CASSQGGLAGGFNTGELFF. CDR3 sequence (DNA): TGTGCCAGCAGCCAAGGGGGACTAGCGGGAGGGTTTAACACCGGGGAGCTGTTTTTT.

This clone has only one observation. The CDR3 region is CASSEALGGRNGYTF. The CDR3 nucleotides read TGTGCCAGCAGTGAAGCGCTGGGGGGACGTAATGGCTACACCTTC. The J gene is TRBJ1-2, the V gene TRBV2; a possible D gene is TRBD1 (5 bases). The germline V and J ends were trimmed by 0 bases and 6 bases, with 14 bases remaining between them. Germline V gives CDR1 SNHLY, CDR2 FYNNEI. The CDR3 is made up of 15 amino acids.

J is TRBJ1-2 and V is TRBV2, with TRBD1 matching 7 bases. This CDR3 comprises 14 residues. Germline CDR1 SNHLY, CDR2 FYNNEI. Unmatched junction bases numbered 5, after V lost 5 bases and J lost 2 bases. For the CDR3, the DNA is TGTGCCAGCAGTTTAACGACAGGGAACTATGGCTACACCTTC. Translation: CASSLTTGNYGYTF.